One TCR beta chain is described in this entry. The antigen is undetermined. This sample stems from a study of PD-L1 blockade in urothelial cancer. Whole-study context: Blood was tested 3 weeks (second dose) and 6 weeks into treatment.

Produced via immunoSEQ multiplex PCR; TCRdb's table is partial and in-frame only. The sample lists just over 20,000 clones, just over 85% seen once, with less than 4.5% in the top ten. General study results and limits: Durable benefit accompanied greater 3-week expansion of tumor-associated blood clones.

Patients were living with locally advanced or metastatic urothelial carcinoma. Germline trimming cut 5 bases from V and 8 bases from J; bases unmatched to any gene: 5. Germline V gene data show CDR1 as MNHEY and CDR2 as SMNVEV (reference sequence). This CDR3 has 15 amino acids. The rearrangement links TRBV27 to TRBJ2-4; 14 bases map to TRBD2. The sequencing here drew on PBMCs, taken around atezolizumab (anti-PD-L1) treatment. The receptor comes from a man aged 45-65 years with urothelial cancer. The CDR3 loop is CASSPGLAGVDIQYF. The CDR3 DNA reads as TGTGCCAGCAGTCCGGGACTAGCGGGAGTGGACATTCAGTACTTC.